Listed here is a single T cell receptor (beta chain). This entry belongs to a study of siplizumab effects on memory and regulatory T cells. The repertoire was sequenced with immunoSEQ multiplex PCR; TCRdb's copy has only in-frame clones and lacks some. The data hold around 110,000 clones, with roughly 94% observed a single time. Deletions cut 6 bases from V and 3 bases from J, with 8 bases between. Germline V gives CDR1 DFQATT, CDR2 SNEGSKA (reference sequence). This CDR3 is built from 11 residues. This clonotype originated in a human donor in good health. The V and J genes are TRBV20-1 and TRBJ1-1; no reliable D call. Source material: non-Treg CD4+ T cells sorted from blood. The CDR3 is CSAKRDTEAFF. The DNA for the CDR3 is TGCAGTGCCAAGAGGGACACTGAAGCTTTCTTT.